The T cell receptor (beta chain) described here comes from a study of Tregs in tolerant kidney transplant recipients. Study observations and caveats: The most relevant donor-specific Treg TCRbeta repertoire apparently came from expansion with activated donor B cells. This study did not directly address biological reproducibility.

As regards this clone: What it binds is not known.

Related graft donors supplied nonmyeloablative bone marrow transplants, and mixed chimerism was transient. Unstimulated Tregs (CD4+CD25+CD127-) and CD4+CD25- non-Tregs were sorted from PBMCs. The method was immunoSEQ multiplex PCR; TCRdb's version includes in-frame clones alone and lacks a portion of them. The repertoire holds roughly 52,000 clones, with roughly nine tenths as singletons. The clonotype originates from a human patient who received a combined kidney and bone marrow transplant. Some T cells may be provided by the graft donor. Sequencing used CD8+ T cells from blood (PBMCs), obtained 24 months after the transplant.

CDR3 nucleotide sequence: TGTGCCAGCAGCTCGCCCGGGTCCTCCTACGAGCAGTACTTC. Translation: CASSSPGSSYEQYF. The gene calls are TRBV11-2 and TRBJ2-7; D is undetermined. This CDR3 region has 14 residues. The V and J ends lost 4 bases and 0 bases respectively, with 10 bases between them. Germline lookup yields CDR1 SGHAT and CDR2 FQNNGV.